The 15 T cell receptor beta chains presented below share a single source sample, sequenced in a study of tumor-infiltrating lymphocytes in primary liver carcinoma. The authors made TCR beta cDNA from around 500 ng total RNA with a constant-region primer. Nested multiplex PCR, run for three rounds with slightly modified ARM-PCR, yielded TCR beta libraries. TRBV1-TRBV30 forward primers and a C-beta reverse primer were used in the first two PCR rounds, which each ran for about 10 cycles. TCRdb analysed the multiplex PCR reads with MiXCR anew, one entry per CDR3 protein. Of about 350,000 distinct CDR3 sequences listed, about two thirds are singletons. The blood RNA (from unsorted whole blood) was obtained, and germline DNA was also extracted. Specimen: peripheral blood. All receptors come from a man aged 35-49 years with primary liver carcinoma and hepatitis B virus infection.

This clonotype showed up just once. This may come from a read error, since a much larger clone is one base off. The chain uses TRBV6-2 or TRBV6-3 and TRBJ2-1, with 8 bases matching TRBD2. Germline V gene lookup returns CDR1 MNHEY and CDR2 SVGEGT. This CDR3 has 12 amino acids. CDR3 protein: CASTGREAEKFF. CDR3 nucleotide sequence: TGTGCCAGCACCGGGCGGGAGGCTGAGAAGTTCTTC.

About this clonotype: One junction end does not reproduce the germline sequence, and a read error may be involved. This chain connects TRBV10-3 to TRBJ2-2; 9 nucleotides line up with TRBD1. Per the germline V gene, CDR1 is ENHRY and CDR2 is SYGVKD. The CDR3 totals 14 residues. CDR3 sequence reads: CASRTGDNTGELFF. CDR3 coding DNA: TGTGCCTCCAGGACAGGGGACAACACCGGGGAACTGTTTTTT.

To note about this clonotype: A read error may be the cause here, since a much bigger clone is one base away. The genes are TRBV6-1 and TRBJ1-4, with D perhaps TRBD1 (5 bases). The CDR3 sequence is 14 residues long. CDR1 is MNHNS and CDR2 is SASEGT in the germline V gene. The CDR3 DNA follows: TGTGCCTGCAGGAGAGCGGGGGTTTTTGAAAAACTGTTTTTT. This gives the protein CACRRAGVFEKLFF.

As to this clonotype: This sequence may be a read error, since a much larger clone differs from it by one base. The CDR3 DNA is TGTGCCAGCAGCCAGACAGCAGAGACCCTGTACTTC. Translation: CASSQTAETLYF. The chain couples TRBV4-2 to TRBJ2-5, with a weak D call TRBD1 (5 bases). CDR3 length: 12 amino acids. Germline V gene sequence: CDR1 LGHNA, CDR2 YNFKEQ.

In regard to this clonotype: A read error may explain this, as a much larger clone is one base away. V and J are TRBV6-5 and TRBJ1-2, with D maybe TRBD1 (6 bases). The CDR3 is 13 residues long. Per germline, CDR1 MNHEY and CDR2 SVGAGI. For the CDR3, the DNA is TGTGCCAGCTGTTACTTACAGGGTCATGGCTACACCTTC. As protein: CASCYLQGHGYTF.

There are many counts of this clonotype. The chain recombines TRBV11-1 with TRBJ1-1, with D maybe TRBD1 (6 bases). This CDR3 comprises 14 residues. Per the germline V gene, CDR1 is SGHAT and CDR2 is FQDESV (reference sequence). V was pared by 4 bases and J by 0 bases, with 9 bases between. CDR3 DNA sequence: TGTGCCAGCAGCTCCACAGGGATGAACACTGAAGCTTTCTTT. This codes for CASSSTGMNTEAFF.

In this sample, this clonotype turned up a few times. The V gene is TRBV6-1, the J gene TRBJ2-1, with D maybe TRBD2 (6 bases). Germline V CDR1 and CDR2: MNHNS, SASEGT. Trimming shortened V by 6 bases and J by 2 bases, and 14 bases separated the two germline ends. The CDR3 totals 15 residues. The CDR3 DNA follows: TGTGCCAGCAGGCGGGGCGGGACCACCTACAATGAGCAGTTCTTC. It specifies CASRRGGTTYNEQFF.

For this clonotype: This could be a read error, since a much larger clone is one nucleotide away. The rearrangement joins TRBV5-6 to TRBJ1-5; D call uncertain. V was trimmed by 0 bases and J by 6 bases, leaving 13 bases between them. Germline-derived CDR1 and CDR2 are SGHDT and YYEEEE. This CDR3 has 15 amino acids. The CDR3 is CASSLVREPRQPQHF. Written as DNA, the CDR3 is TGTGCCAGCAGCTTGGTTCGGGAGCCCCGTCAGCCCCAGCATTTT.

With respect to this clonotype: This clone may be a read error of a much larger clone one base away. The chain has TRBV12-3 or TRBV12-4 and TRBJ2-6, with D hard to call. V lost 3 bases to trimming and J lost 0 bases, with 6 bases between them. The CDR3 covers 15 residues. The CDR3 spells CASSFGVSGANVLTF. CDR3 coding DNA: TGTGCCAGCAGTTTTGGGGTCTCTGGGGCCAACGTCCTGACTTTC.

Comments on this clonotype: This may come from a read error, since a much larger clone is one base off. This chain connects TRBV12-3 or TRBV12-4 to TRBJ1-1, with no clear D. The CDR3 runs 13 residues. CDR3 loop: CAGSLVSDTEAFF. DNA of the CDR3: TGTGCCGGCAGTTTAGTATCGGACACTGAAGCTTTCTTT.

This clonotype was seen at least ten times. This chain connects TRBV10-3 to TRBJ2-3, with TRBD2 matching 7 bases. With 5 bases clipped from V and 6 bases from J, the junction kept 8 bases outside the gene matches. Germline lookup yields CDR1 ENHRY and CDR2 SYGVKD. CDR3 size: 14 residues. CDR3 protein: CAISRGRIGDTQYF. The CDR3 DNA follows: TGTGCCATCAGTCGCGGGAGAATTGGGGATACGCAGTATTTT.

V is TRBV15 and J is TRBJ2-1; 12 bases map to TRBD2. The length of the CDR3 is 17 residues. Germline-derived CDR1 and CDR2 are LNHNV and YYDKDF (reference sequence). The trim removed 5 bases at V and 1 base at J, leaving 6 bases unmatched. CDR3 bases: TGTGCCACCAGCGGAGGACTAGCGGGATTATCCTACAATGAGCAGTTCTTC. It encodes CATSGGLAGLSYNEQFF.

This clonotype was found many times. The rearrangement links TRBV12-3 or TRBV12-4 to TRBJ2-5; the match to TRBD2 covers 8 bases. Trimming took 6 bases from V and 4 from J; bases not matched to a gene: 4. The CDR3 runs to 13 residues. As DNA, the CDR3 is TGTGCCAGCAGCTATCTAGCGGGAGAGACCCAGTACTTC. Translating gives CASSYLAGETQYF.

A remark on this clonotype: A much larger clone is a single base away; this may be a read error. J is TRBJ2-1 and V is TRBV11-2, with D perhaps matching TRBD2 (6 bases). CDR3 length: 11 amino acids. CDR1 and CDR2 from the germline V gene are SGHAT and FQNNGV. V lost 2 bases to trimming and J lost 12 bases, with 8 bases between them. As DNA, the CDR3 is TGTGCCAGCAGCTTAACGCGGGGGCAGTTCTTC. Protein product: CASSLTRGQFF.

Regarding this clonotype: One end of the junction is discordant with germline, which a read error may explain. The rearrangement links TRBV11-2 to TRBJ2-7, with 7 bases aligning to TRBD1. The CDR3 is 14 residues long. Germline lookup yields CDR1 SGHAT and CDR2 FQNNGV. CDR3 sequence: CTSSWTGTVYEQYF. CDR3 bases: TGTACCAGCAGCTGGACCGGGACAGTATACGAGCAGTACTTC.